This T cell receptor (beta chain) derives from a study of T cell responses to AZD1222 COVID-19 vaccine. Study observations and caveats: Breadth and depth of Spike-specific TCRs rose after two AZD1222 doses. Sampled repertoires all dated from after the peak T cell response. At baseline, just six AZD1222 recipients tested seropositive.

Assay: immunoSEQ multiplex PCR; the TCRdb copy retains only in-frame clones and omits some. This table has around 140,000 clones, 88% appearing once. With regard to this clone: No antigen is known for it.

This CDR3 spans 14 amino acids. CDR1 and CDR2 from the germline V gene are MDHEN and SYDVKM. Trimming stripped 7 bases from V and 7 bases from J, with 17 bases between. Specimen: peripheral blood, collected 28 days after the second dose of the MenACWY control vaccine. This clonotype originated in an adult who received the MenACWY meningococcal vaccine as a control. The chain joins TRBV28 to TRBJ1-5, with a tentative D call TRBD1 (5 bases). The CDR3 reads CASTTRGVYQPQHF. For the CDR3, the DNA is TGTGCCAGCACCACTCGAGGGGTGTACCAGCCCCAGCATTTT.